The sequence of this TCR beta chain was determined in a study of blood T cell repertoires in COVID-19. In the study overall: PBMCs, B-cell-depleted T cells, or T cells were the source of the cDNA or gDNA that made up the material.

The method was immunoSEQ multiplex PCR; TCRdb's version includes in-frame clones alone and lacks a portion of them. The table has about 83,000 clones, approximately 85% seen once; the top ten hold around 7.3%. This CDR3 is built from 13 residues. The V gene's germline CDR1 is GTSNPN and CDR2 SVGIG (reference sequence). Trimming took 3 bases from V and 5 from J; bases not matched to a gene: 5. Sequenced sample: peripheral blood. This receptor was identified in a man aged 50-59 years with active COVID-19. V usage is TRBV30 and J usage is TRBJ2-7; 9 nucleotides agree with TRBD1. In DNA form, the CDR3 reads TGTGCCTGGAGCCTGGGACAGGGAGACGAGCAGTACTTC. It specifies CAWSLGQGDEQYF.